The 25 T cell receptor beta chains listed next were all sequenced from one sample in a study of CD8 T cells in Susac syndrome. Roughly 0.45 to 1 ug RNA was reverse transcribed with random hexamers. TCRdb passed the immunoSEQ multiplex PCR reads through MiXCR, listing each CDR3 protein once. The repertoire holds some 200,000 distinct CDR3 sequences, 90% to 96% seen once, with approximately 0.1% in the top ten. Sequencing used CD4+ T cells from PBMCs. The origin of the receptors is a human donor with Susac syndrome.

This clonotype came up once. CDR3 sequence: CATSPRTAADGYTF. The CDR3 region has the DNA TGTGCCACCAGCCCCCGGACAGCGGCGGATGGCTACACCTTC. The chain combines TRBV15 with TRBJ1-2; a weak D match, TRBD1 (6 bases). Looked up from germline, CDR1 is LNHNV and CDR2 is YYDKDF (reference sequence). V lost 5 bases to trimming and J lost 6 bases, with 16 bases between them. The CDR3 totals 14 residues.

This chain uses TRBV5-1 with TRBJ2-1; a possible D gene is TRBD2 (5 bases). Germline CDR1 is SGHRS and CDR2 is YFSETQ. CDR3 length equals 15 residues. The V and J ends lost 0 bases and 4 bases respectively, with 11 bases between them. This CDR3 reads CASSLGPGEYNEQFF. The CDR3 DNA is TGCGCCAGCAGCTTGGGACCCGGGGAATACAATGAGCAGTTCTTC.

Concerning this clonotype: Sequence at one end of the junction differs from germline and may be a read error. The V call is TRBV19, the J call TRBJ1-1; D remains unclear. CDR3 size: 13 residues. Germline CDR1 reads LNHDA; CDR2 reads SQIVND (reference sequence). The CDR3 region is CASRSAQNTEVFF. The CDR3 bases are TGTGCCAGCCGATCGGCCCAGAACACTGAAGTTTTCTTT.

The chain uses TRBV30 and TRBJ1-1, with D perhaps matching TRBD1 (5 bases). The V end lost 4 bases, the J end lost 3 bases, and 12 bases lay between the germline ends. Germline CDR1 reads GTSNPN; CDR2 reads SVGIG (reference sequence). The length of the CDR3 is 13 residues. CDR3 sequence reads: CAWKVGGYTEAFF. DNA of the CDR3: TGTGCCTGGAAAGTTGGGGGTTACACTGAAGCTTTCTTT.

The chain uses TRBV29-1 and TRBJ2-7; 7 nucleotides line up with TRBD1. The J segment lost 2 bases and the V segment lost 5 bases, leaving 3 bases of the junction unmatched. The CDR3 spans 12 residues. Germline lookup yields CDR1 SQVTM and CDR2 ANQGSEA. CDR3 loop: CSVKTGAYEQYF. As DNA, the CDR3 is TGCAGCGTTAAAACAGGGGCCTACGAGCAGTACTTC.

The rearrangement joins TRBV14 to TRBJ1-1; no clear D. Germline CDR1 is SGHDN and CDR2 is FVKESK. The CDR3 sequence is 15 residues long. V lost 1 base and J 5 bases, leaving 14 bases between the germline ends. CDR3 sequence reads: CASSQVVGGGTEAFF. The CDR3, as DNA: TGTGCCAGCAGCCAAGTCGTCGGCGGAGGGACTGAAGCTTTCTTT. The entire variable domain, with the rest obtained from reference TRBV14 and TRBJ1-1, is as follows: EAGVTQFPSHSVIEKGQTVTLRCDPISGHDNLYWYRRVMGKEIKFLLHFVKESKQDESGMPNNRFLAERTGGTYSTLKVQPAELEDSGVYFCASSQVVGGGTEAFFGQGTRLTVV.

This sequence joins TRBV9 and TRBJ2-1; D gene uncertain. CDR1 is SGDLS, CDR2 YYNGEE, per germline. V lost 3 bases and J lost 6, with 10 bases in between. The CDR3 totals 13 residues. CDR3 bases: TGTGCCAGCAGCGCCCGGGCCCTCAATGAGCAGTTCTTC. This gives the protein CASSARALNEQFF.

The chain has TRBV20-1 and TRBJ2-7; the match to TRBD1 covers 7 bases. The CDR3 extends over 13 amino acids. Trimming at V came to 7 bases and at J to 2 bases, leaving 8 bases not matched to a gene. Germline CDR1 reads DFQATT; CDR2 reads SNEGSKA (reference sequence). The CDR3, as DNA: TGCAGTGTAAGAACAGGGGTACCCTACGAGCAGTACTTC. It yields the protein CSVRTGVPYEQYF.

A single count supports this clonotype. This chain joins TRBV20-1 and TRBJ2-3, with D perhaps matching TRBD2 (7 bases). Trimming shortened V by 4 bases and J by 3 bases, and 17 bases separated the two germline ends. In germline, CDR1 is DFQATT, CDR2 SNEGSKA (reference sequence). This CDR3 has 15 residues. The CDR3 region has the DNA TGCAGTGCTACCCTGGAGGGGGGGGGTACAGATACGCAGTATTTT. It translates to CSATLEGGGTDTQYF.

This clonotype was detected only a few times. The V and J genes are TRBV7-9 and TRBJ1-4; D is undetermined. The V gene's germline CDR1 is SEHNR and CDR2 FQNEAQ (reference sequence). This CDR3 is built from 13 residues. V lost 0 bases to trimming and J lost 10 bases, with 9 bases between them. CDR3: CASSLASGGKLFF. Written as DNA, the CDR3 is TGTGCCAGCAGCTTAGCGTCGGGAGGAAAACTGTTTTTT.

This chain connects TRBV28 to TRBJ1-2; D uncertain. CDR3 length: 13 amino acids. Germline CDR1 reads MDHEN; CDR2 reads SYDVKM. Trimming shortened V by 3 bases and J by 3 bases, and 8 bases separated the two germline ends. CDR3 sequence reads: CASSFSIYYGYTF. The CDR3 DNA is TGTGCCAGCAGTTTCTCCATTTACTATGGCTACACCTTC.

V usage is TRBV9 and J usage is TRBJ2-1, with 9 bases lining up with TRBD1. This CDR3 comprises 14 residues. Germline CDR1 is SGDLS and CDR2 is YYNGEE. V was pared by 2 bases and J by 4 bases, with 1 base of the junction left unmatched. This chain's CDR3 is CASSVGQGYNEQFF. The CDR3 coding sequence is TGTGCCAGCAGCGTGGGACAGGGATACAATGAGCAGTTCTTC.

The chain uses TRBV11-2 and TRBJ2-1; TRBD2 agrees at 9 bases. Losses at the gene ends were 10 bases for V and 10 bases for J; bases not matched to a gene: 17. The CDR3 covers 15 residues. Germline-derived CDR1 and CDR2 are SGHAT and FQNNGV. CDR3 DNA sequence: TGTGCCACCACCCCCCAGCGGGGGGTTCCCCACGAGCAGTTCTTC. Residues: CATTPQRGVPHEQFF.

The rearrangement uses TRBV27 and TRBJ1-2; 9 nucleotides line up with TRBD1. The V and J ends lost 6 bases and 5 bases, in that order; junction bases with no gene match: 7. The CDR3 spans 14 residues. The V gene's germline CDR1 is MNHEY and CDR2 SMNVEV (reference sequence). DNA for the CDR3: TGTGCCAGCAGGGTGACAGGGGGAGGATATGGCTACACCTTC. This translates into CASRVTGGGYGYTF.

The V and J genes are TRBV3-1 and TRBJ1-1; a weak D match, TRBD1 (6 bases). V dropped 7 bases and J dropped 1 base, with 16 bases sitting between them. The CDR3 length is 15 residues. Germline V lookup: CDR1 LGHDT, CDR2 YNNKEL (reference sequence). CDR3 in DNA: TGTGCCAGCACCGCTACAGGGACCTGGAACACTGAAGCTTTCTTT. This gives the protein CASTATGTWNTEAFF.

This chain links TRBV20-1 with TRBJ1-2; D is perhaps TRBD1 (5 bases). The CDR3 has 14 amino acids. CDR1 and CDR2 (germline): DFQATT, SNEGSKA (reference sequence). With 4 bases removed from V and 4 bases from J, the gap between germline ends came to 16 bases. The CDR3 DNA follows: TGCAGTGCTACAGGGACGGGGGTGATCTATGGCTACACCTTC. This gives the protein CSATGTGVIYGYTF.

This chain uses TRBV24-1 with TRBJ2-2; D gene ambiguous. The CDR3 sequence is 13 residues long. CDR1 and CDR2 from the germline V gene are KGHDR and SFDVKD. V lost 1 base and J 6 bases, leaving 5 bases between the germline ends. The CDR3 sequence is CATSDFGPGELFF. The CDR3 nucleotides are TGTGCCACCAGTGATTTTGGTCCCGGGGAGCTGTTTTTT.

This clonotype was seen only once. The chain joins TRBV20-1 to TRBJ1-4, with TRBD1 identical over 7 bases. CDR1 is DFQATT, CDR2 SNEGSKA, per germline (reference sequence). Trimming cost V 0 bases and J 7 bases; bases outside gene matches: 8. CDR3 size: 15 residues. For the CDR3, the DNA is TGCAGTGCTAGAGATCGGAGGGGGCTGAGTGAAAAACTGTTTTTT. It codes for CSARDRRGLSEKLFF.

The chain uses TRBV20-1 and TRBJ2-1; TRBD2 matches at 9 bases. Trimming took 7 bases from V and 6 from J; bases not matched to a gene: 7. In germline, CDR1 is DFQATT, CDR2 SNEGSKA (reference sequence). The CDR3 is 13 amino acids. In nucleotides, the CDR3 is TGCAGTGGTTGGACTAGCGAAAGCAATGAGCAGTTCTTC. Its protein is CSGWTSESNEQFF.

Concerning this clonotype itself: The junction does not match germline at one end; this may be a read error. The CDR3 coding sequence is TGTGCCAGCAGTTCGCCTATGGGGACCCAAGGGACCCAGTACTTC. Translation gives CASSSPMGTQGTQYF. The rearrangement links TRBV12-3 or TRBV12-4 to TRBJ2-5, with D perhaps given as TRBD1 or TRBD2 (5 bases each). The CDR3 sequence is 15 residues long.

The chain joins TRBV5-4 to TRBJ2-7, with D possibly being TRBD1 (5 bases). The CDR3 runs to 14 residues. CDR1 is SGHNT, CDR2 YYREEE, per germline (reference sequence). V was trimmed by 1 base and J by 3 bases, leaving 11 bases between them. CDR3: CASSLYGAYYEQYF. The CDR3 nucleotides read TGTGCCAGCAGCTTGTATGGGGCGTACTACGAGCAGTACTTC. Full variable domain (outside the CDR3, taken from reference TRBV5-4 and TRBJ2-7): ETGVTQSPTHLIKTRGQQVTLRCSSQSGHNTVSWYQQALGQGPQFIFQYYREEENGRGNFPPRFSGLQFPNYSSELNVNALELDDSALYLCASSLYGAYYEQYFGPGTRLTVT.

The chain has TRBV20-1 and TRBJ2-5; no definite D call. V was shortened by 3 bases and J by 5 bases, with 16 bases between the two germline ends. The germline V gene encodes CDR1 DFQATT and CDR2 SNEGSKA (reference sequence). The CDR3 runs 14 residues. CDR3 in DNA: TGCAGTGCTAGCCTCCTTCGGGTTGAGGAGACCCAGTACTTC. Translation gives CSASLLRVEETQYF.

The rearrangement links TRBV6-2 or TRBV6-3 to TRBJ2-3; D unresolved. Germline loops: CDR1 MNHEY, CDR2 SVGEGT. Trimming took off 5 bases at V and 4 bases at J, with 7 bases between the two ends. This CDR3 is 12 amino acids long. The CDR3 DNA follows: TGTGCCAGCAGTAAGGCACCAGATACGCAGTATTTT. This encodes CASSKAPDTQYF.

This sequence joins TRBV10-3 and TRBJ1-5; D not certain. This CDR3 has 12 residues. Germline CDR1 ENHRY, CDR2 SYGVKD. Trimming took 3 bases from V and 6 from J, leaving 6 bases between them. The chain's CDR3 is CAISEASQPQHF. DNA for the CDR3: TGTGCCATCAGTGAAGCCAGTCAGCCCCAGCATTTT.

This chain links TRBV19 with TRBJ2-5; 7 nucleotides match TRBD2. V shed 4 bases, J shed 2 bases, and the junction held 4 bases outside the gene matches. From germline, CDR1 is LNHDA and CDR2 SQIVND (reference sequence). The CDR3 runs to 14 residues. The CDR3 protein is CASSTVGGQETQYF. The CDR3 nucleotides are TGTGCCAGTAGTACCGTCGGGGGGCAAGAGACCCAGTACTTC.